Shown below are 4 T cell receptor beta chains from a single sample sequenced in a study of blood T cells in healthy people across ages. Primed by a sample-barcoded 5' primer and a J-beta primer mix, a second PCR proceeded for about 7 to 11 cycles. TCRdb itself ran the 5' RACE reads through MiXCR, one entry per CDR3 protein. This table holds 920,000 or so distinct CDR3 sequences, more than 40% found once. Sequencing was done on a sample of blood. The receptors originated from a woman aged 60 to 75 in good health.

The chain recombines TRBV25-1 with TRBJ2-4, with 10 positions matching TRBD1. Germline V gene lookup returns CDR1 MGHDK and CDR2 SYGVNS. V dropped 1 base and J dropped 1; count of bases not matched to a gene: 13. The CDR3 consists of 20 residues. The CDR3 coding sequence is TGTGCCAGCAGTGAATTCCTCGGGGGACAGGGGCAGGGGGCCAAAAACATTCAGTACTTC. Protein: CASSEFLGGQGQGAKNIQYF.

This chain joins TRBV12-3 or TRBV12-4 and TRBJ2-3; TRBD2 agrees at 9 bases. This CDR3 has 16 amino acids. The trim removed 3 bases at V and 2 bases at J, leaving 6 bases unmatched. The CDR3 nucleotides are TGTGCCAGCAGTTTGGTGACTAGCGGTTACACAGATACGCAGTATTTT. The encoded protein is CASSLVTSGYTDTQYF.

CDR3 sequence: CASSLESSSADTQYF. Here the CDR3 DNA reads TGCGCCAGCAGCTTGGAATCCTCTAGCGCAGATACGCAGTATTTT. The chain carries TRBV5-1 and TRBJ2-3; D might be TRBD2 (6 bases). Germline lookup yields CDR1 SGHRS and CDR2 YFSETQ. The CDR3 is 15 residues long. V lost 0 bases and J 4 bases, leaving 12 bases between the germline ends.

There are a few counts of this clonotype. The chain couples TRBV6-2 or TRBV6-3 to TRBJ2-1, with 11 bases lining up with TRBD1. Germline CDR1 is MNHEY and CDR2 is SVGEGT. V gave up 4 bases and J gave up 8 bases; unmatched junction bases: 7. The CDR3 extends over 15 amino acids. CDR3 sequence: CASSFRDRGSDEQFF. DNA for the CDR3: TGTGCCAGCAGTTTCCGGGACAGGGGGAGCGATGAGCAGTTCTTC.